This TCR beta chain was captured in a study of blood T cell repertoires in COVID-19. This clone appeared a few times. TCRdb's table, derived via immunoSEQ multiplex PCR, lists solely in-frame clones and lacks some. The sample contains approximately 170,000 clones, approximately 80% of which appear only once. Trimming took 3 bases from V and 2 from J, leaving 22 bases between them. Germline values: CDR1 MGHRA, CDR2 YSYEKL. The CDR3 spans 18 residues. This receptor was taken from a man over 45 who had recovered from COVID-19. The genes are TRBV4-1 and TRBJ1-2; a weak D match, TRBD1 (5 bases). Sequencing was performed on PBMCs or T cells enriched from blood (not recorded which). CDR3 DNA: TGCGCCAGCAGCCAGATAATACCTCGGGGGGAGATGAACTATGGCTACACCTTC. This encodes CASSQIIPRGEMNYGYTF.